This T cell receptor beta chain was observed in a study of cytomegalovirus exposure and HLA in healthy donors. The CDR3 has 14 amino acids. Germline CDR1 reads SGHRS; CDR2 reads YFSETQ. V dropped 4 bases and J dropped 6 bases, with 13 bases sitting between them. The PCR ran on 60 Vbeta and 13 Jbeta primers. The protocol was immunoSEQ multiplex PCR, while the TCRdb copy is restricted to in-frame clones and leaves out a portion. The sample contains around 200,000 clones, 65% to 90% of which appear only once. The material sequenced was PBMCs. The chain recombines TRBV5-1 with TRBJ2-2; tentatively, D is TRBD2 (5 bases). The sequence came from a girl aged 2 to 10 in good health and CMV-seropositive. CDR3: CASSPPGVSGELFF. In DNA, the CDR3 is TGCGCCAGCAGCCCTCCCGGGGTTTCCGGGGAGCTGTTTTTT.